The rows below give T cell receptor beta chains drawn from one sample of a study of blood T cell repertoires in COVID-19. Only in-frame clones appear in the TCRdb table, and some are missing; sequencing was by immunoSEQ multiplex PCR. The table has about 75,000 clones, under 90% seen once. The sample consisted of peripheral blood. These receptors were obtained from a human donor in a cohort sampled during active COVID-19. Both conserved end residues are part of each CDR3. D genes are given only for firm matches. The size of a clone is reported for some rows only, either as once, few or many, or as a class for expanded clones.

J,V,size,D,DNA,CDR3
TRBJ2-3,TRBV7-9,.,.,TGTGCCAGCAGCTCCACTTCAGATACGCAGTATTTT,CASSSTSDTQYF
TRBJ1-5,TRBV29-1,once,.,TGCAGCGTCTTGGATAAGACAGGAGATCAGCCCCAGCATTTT,CSVLDKTGDQPQHF
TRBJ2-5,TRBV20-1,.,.,TGCAGTGCTAAAGGGGAAGAGACCCAGTACTTC,CSAKGEETQYF
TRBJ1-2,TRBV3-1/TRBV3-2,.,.,TGTGCCAGCAGCCAAGACAGTTCTTATGGCTACACCTTC,CASSQDSSYGYTF
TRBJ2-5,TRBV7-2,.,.,TGTGCCAGCAGCTTAGCGGGCAGCTTAGAGACCCAGTACTTC,CASSLAGSLETQYF
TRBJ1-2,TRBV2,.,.,TGTGCCAGCAGTGCTCAGGGTGCCGGCTACACCTTC,CASSAQGAGYTF
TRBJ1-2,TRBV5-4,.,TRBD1,TGTGCCAGCAGCGTGGTGGGACAGGGGAACGGCTACACCTTC,CASSVVGQGNGYTF
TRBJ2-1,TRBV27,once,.,TGTGCCAGCAGTCCCGACGGGGGGCTATACAATGAGCAGTTCTTC,CASSPDGGLYNEQFF
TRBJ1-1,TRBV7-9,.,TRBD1,TGTGCCAGCAGCTTCATTCCAGGGGGCCCTGAAGCTTTCTTT,CASSFIPGGPEAFF
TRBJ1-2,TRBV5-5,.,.,TGTGCCAGCAGCGCAGCCTCGACAGGAGCAAACTATGGCTACACCTTC,CASSAASTGANYGYTF
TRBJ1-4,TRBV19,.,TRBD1,TGTGCCAGTAGTAGCATAGGGGCAGGGGGCACAGAGGCAACTAATGAAAAACTGTTTTTT,CASSSIGAGGTEATNEKLFF
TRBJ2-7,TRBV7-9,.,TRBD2,TGTGCCAGCAGCTCCGCCGGGACTAGCGACTACGAGCAGTACTTC,CASSSAGTSDYEQYF
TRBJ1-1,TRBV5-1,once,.,TGCGCCAGCAGCCGGACACACACGAACACTGAAGCTTTCTTT,CASSRTHTNTEAFF
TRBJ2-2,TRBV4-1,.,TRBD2,TGCGCCAGCAGCCGGCGACTAGCGGAGAACACCGGGGAGCTGTTTTTT,CASSRRLAENTGELFF
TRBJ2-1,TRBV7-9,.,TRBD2,TGTGCCAGCAGCTTAGCCAAGCGGGAGTTTGATGAGCAGTTCTTC,CASSLAKREFDEQFF
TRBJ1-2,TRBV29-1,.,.,TGCAGCGCTCCACCAGACAGTGACTATGGCTACACCTTC,CSAPPDSDYGYTF
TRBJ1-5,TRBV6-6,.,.,TGTGCCAGCAGTTACGGCGGGATTAATCAGCCCCAGCATTTT,CASSYGGINQPQHF
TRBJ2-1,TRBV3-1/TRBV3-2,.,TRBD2,TGTGCCAGCAGCCAAGACCTGGCGGGGGGCCGGAATGAGCAGTTCTTC,CASSQDLAGGRNEQFF
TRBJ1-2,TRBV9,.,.,TGTGCCAGCAGTCCGCCCGGGGAAGAAGGCTACACCTTC,CASSPPGEEGYTF
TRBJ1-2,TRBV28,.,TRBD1,TGTGCCAGCAGCGCCGGGACAGGGCCCTATGGCTACACCTTC,CASSAGTGPYGYTF
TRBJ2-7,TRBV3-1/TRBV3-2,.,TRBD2,TGTGCCAGCAGCCAAGTCGCGGGAGGTTACTACGAGCAGTACTTC,CASSQVAGGYYEQYF
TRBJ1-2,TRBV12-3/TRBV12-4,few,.,TGTGCCAGCAGTTTGCAGGGCTATGGCTACACCTTC,CASSLQGYGYTF
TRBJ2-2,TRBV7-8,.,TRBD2,TGTGCCAGCACCCAGAGCGGGGGGTACACCGGGGAGCTGTTTTTT,CASTQSGGYTGELFF
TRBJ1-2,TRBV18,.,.,TGTGCCAGCTCACCGACACATCAAAGCTATGGCTACACCTTC,CASSPTHQSYGYTF
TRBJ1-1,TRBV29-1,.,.,TGCAGCGTCCAGATCCGACAGGTAATGAACACTGAAGCTTTCTTT,CSVQIRQVMNTEAFF
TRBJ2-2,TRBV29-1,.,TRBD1,TGCAGCGCCTCTGGACGACAGGGCCTGAACACCGGGGAGCTGTTTTTT,CSASGRQGLNTGELFF
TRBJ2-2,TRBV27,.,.,TGTGCCAGCAGCCGCGGGGTGACAGGGCCCGGGGAGCTGTTTTTT,CASSRGVTGPGELFF
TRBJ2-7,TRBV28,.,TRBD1,TGTGCCAGCAACTCTCCGGGACAGGGGAGATCGTACGAGCAGTACTTC,CASNSPGQGRSYEQYF
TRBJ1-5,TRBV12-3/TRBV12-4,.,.,TGTGCCAGCAGTTTAACAGGGAATCAGCCCCAGCATTTT,CASSLTGNQPQHF
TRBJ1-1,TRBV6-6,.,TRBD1,TGTGCCAGCATGACAGGGGGGGGAAACACTGAAGCTTTCTTT,CASMTGGGNTEAFF
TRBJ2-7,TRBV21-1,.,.,TGTGCCAGCAGCCGAAAACCATCAACGGCAGGGAAATTCTACGAGCAGTACTTC,CASSRKPSTAGKFYEQYF
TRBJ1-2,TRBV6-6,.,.,TGTGCCAGCAGTAAACAGGGTGGAAGTCTGGATGGCTACACCTTC,CASSKQGGSLDGYTF
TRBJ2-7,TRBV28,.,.,TGTGCCAGCAGTTCTGAAGGGGCCGAGGCCTACGAGCAGTACTTC,CASSSEGAEAYEQYF
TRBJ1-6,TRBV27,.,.,TGTGCCAGCAGTTTAGAGCCCAAGGGGACACCCCTCCACTTT,CASSLEPKGTPLHF
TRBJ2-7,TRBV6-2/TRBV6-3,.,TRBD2,TGTGCCAGCAGCCCTCCGACTAGCGGGGAACCTCGATCCTACGAGCAGTACTTC,CASSPPTSGEPRSYEQYF
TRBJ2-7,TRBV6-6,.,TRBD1,TGTGCCAGCAGTTATGAGGCAGGGGGTTCCTACGAGCAGTACTTC,CASSYEAGGSYEQYF
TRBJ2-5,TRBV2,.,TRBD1,TGTGCCAGCAGCCGGGACAGAGAAGAGACCCAGTACTTC,CASSRDREETQYF
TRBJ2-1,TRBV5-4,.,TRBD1,TGTGCCAGCAGTTCCGGGACAGGGATATACAATGAGCAGTTCTTC,CASSSGTGIYNEQFF
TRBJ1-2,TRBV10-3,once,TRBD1,TGTGCCATCAGGCCCCATGACGAACAGGGGATAGCTAACTATGGCTACACCTTC,CAIRPHDEQGIANYGYTF
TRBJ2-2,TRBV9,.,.,TGTGCCAGCGGGACTTCCGTTAACACCGGGGAGCTGTTTTTT,CASGTSVNTGELFF
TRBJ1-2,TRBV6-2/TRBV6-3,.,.,TGTGCCAGCAGCCACGACAGCTATGGCTACACCTTC,CASSHDSYGYTF
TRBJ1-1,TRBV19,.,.,TGTGCCAGTGCCGGTGCCACTGAAGCTTTCTTT,CASAGATEAFF
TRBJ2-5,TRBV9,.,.,TGTGCCAGCAGCGCGCCATCGACGGAGCGGGAGACCCAGTACTTC,CASSAPSTERETQYF
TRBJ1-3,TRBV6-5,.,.,TGTGCCAGCCGACAAATCTCTGGAAACACCATATATTTT,CASRQISGNTIYF
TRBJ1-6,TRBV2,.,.,TGTGCCAGCAGTGTGGCAGGGAATTCACCCCTCCACTTT,CASSVAGNSPLHF